A single sample is the source of the 24 T cell receptor beta chains below, sequenced in a study of cytomegalovirus exposure and HLA in healthy donors. Amplification used 60 Vbeta primers and 13 Jbeta primers. Sequenced by immunoSEQ multiplex PCR; TCRdb stores in-frame clones only, minus some. The table has 50,000 to 65,000 clones, around 82% seen once. Sequencing input: PBMCs. The receptors originated from a woman under 30 in good health and CMV-seronegative.

The chain uses TRBV15 and TRBJ1-1; D is uncertain. Germline V CDR1 and CDR2: LNHNV, YYDKDF (reference sequence). This CDR3 has 15 residues. The ends were cut back, 0 bases at V and 1 base at J, with 9 bases in the middle. The DNA of the CDR3 is TGTGCCACCAGCAGAGATATCGGGGAGAACACTGAAGCTTTCTTT. Translation gives CATSRDIGENTEAFF.

V and J are TRBV2 and TRBJ2-1, with 11 bases lining up with TRBD2. Per the germline V gene, CDR1 is SNHLY and CDR2 is FYNNEI. The CDR3 spans 15 residues. The V gene end was trimmed by 3 bases and the J gene end by 9 bases; junction bases not matched to a gene: 7. CDR3 protein: CASSEFSGRAGEQFF. CDR3 DNA sequence: TGTGCCAGCAGTGAGTTTAGCGGGAGGGCCGGTGAGCAGTTCTTC.

V is TRBV12-5 and J is TRBJ1-2; D is unclear. In germline, CDR1 is LGHNT, CDR2 FRNRAP. V gave up 0 bases and J gave up 2 bases, with 13 bases separating them. The CDR3 length is 16 residues. The CDR3 is CASGLVLGQLNYGYTF. CDR3 coding DNA: TGTGCTAGTGGTTTGGTACTAGGGCAGCTAAACTATGGCTACACCTTC. Supplemented by reference TRBV12-5 and TRBJ1-2, the full variable domain reads DARVTQTPRHKVTEMGQEVTMRCQPILGHNTVFWYRQTMMQGLELLAYFRNRAPLDDSGMPKDRFSAEMPDATLATLKIQPSEPRDSAVYFCASGLVLGQLNYGYTFGSGTRLTVV.

The chain carries TRBV27 and TRBJ2-7, with 12 positions matching TRBD1. V dropped 10 bases and J dropped 6; count of bases not matched to a gene: 10. CDR3 length: 14 amino acids. Germline V gives CDR1 MNHEY, CDR2 SMNVEV (reference sequence). The CDR3 DNA sequence: TGTGCCACCAAAACCCGGGACAGGGGGCTCGAGCAGTACTTC. It translates to CATKTRDRGLEQYF.

J is TRBJ1-1 and V is TRBV19; D remains ambiguous. Germline V gene sequence: CDR1 LNHDA, CDR2 SQIVND (reference sequence). The CDR3 consists of 13 residues. V was clipped by 3 bases and J by 5 bases, with 10 bases between them. The CDR3 reads CASSMVRGTEAFF. DNA of the CDR3: TGTGCCAGTAGTATGGTCCGAGGGACTGAAGCTTTCTTT.

The gene calls are TRBV28 and TRBJ1-1; D is possibly TRBD1 (5 bases). CDR3 length equals 11 residues. Germline CDR1 and CDR2: MDHEN and SYDVKM. V was pared by 7 bases and J by 5 bases, with 8 bases between. CDR3 amino acids: CASTGITEAFF. The CDR3 DNA follows: TGTGCCAGCACAGGGATTACTGAAGCTTTCTTT.

The rearrangement uses TRBV28 and TRBJ2-5; no firm D call. Trimming took off 5 bases at V and 3 bases at J, with 13 bases between the two ends. The germline gives CDR1 MDHEN, CDR2 SYDVKM. This CDR3 contains 14 residues. For the CDR3, the DNA is TGTGCCAGCAGTCCAGTTGGCCCGAAAGAGACCCAGTACTTC. It encodes CASSPVGPKETQYF.

The chain couples TRBV11-2 to TRBJ1-1; D is perhaps TRBD1 (5 bases). Trimming removed 1 base at V and 0 bases at J, with 12 bases between. Germline V lookup: CDR1 SGHAT, CDR2 FQNNGV. This CDR3 region has 16 residues. The CDR3 spells CASSLGGGRMNTEAFF. For the CDR3, the DNA is TGTGCCAGCAGCTTAGGGGGGGGGAGGATGAACACTGAAGCTTTCTTT.

This chain joins TRBV4-1 and TRBJ1-1; TRBD1 is a possible D gene (5 bases). Trimming stripped 3 bases from V and 5 bases from J, with 7 bases between. CDR1 and CDR2 (germline): MGHRA, YSYEKL. This CDR3 comprises 12 residues. DNA of the CDR3: TGCGCCAGCAGCCACAGACAGACTGAAGCTTTCTTT. This translates into CASSHRQTEAFF.

This rearrangement joins TRBV28 to TRBJ1-2; TRBD1 matches 7 bases. V trimming: 4 bases; J trimming: 2 bases; junction bases outside the gene matches: 10. CDR3 size: 16 residues. Looked up from germline, CDR1 is MDHEN and CDR2 is SYDVKM. This CDR3 is CASSSPPMTGNYGYTF. DNA of the CDR3: TGTGCCAGCAGTTCACCCCCCATGACAGGGAACTATGGCTACACCTTC.

V is TRBV2 and J is TRBJ2-7; 8 bases fit TRBD1. The CDR3 covers 14 residues. Trimming cost V 6 bases and J 3 bases; bases outside gene matches: 7. Germline V CDR1 and CDR2: SNHLY, FYNNEI. The CDR3 is CASSETGVSYEQYF. CDR3 sequence (DNA): TGTGCCAGCAGCGAGACAGGGGTTAGCTACGAGCAGTACTTC.

The genes are TRBV27 and TRBJ2-7; the match to TRBD1 covers 10 bases. Germline V gene lookup returns CDR1 MNHEY and CDR2 SMNVEV (reference sequence). Trimming took 6 bases from V and 2 from J; bases not matched to a gene: 4. The CDR3 has 14 residues. DNA of the CDR3: TGTGCCAGCAGAAGGGGACAGGGGACCTACGAGCAGTACTTC. Translated: CASRRGQGTYEQYF.

The V and J genes are TRBV7-9 and TRBJ2-7, with TRBD2 matching 9 bases. Per germline, CDR1 SEHNR and CDR2 FQNEAQ (reference sequence). The CDR3 sequence is 15 residues long. The ends lost 3 bases at V and 3 bases at J; junction bases unmatched: 6. The CDR3 sequence is CASSLSPSGDYEQYF. For the CDR3, the DNA is TGTGCCAGCAGCTTGAGTCCTAGCGGGGACTACGAGCAGTACTTC.

The CDR3 reads CASSLPGLAGRGTDTQYF. The CDR3 DNA is TGTGCCAGCAGCCTACCGGGACTAGCGGGGCGGGGGACAGATACGCAGTATTTT. V gene TRBV28 combines with J gene TRBJ2-3; TRBD2 matches at 13 bases. The V gene end was trimmed by 6 bases and the J gene end by 3 bases; junction bases not matched to a gene: 12. Germline values: CDR1 MDHEN, CDR2 SYDVKM. The length of the CDR3 is 18 residues.

The chain uses TRBV18 and TRBJ2-7, with D uncertain. Trimming shortened V by 6 bases and J by 2 bases, and 14 bases separated the two germline ends. CDR3 length: 14 amino acids. CDR1 and CDR2 from the germline V gene are KGHSH and LQKENI. CDR3 sequence (DNA): TGTGCCAGCTCTCCCCCCTCGGTCACCTACGAGCAGTACTTC. This codes for CASSPPSVTYEQYF.

The chain uses TRBV9 and TRBJ1-3, with D perhaps TRBD1 (5 bases). Germline V CDR1 and CDR2: SGDLS, YYNGEE. Trimming removed 2 bases at V and 3 bases at J, with 12 bases between. CDR3 length: 15 amino acids. The CDR3 loop reads CASSVSGGVGNTIYF. DNA for the CDR3: TGTGCCAGCAGCGTCTCGGGAGGGGTTGGAAACACCATATATTTT. Combining the CDR3 with reference TRBV9 and TRBJ1-3 gives the whole variable domain DSGVTQTPKHLITATGQRVTLRCSPRSGDLSVYWYQQSLDQGLQFLIQYYNGEERAKGNILERFSAQQFPDLHSELNLSSLELGDSALYFCASSVSGGVGNTIYFGEGSWLTVV.

V and J are TRBV6-5 and TRBJ1-2; D possibly corresponds to TRBD1 (5 bases). Germline values: CDR1 MNHEY, CDR2 SVGAGI. This CDR3 has 14 amino acids. Trimming removed 6 bases from V and 5 bases from J, with 16 bases in between. The CDR3 sequence: CASSQLAGGYGYTF. In DNA, the CDR3 is TGTGCCAGCAGCCAACTGGCCGGGGGATATGGCTACACCTTC.

V is TRBV14 and J is TRBJ1-5; D is unresolved. CDR3 length equals 17 residues. Germline V lookup: CDR1 SGHDN, CDR2 FVKESK. The V gene lost 0 bases and the J gene lost 0 bases, with 12 bases spanning the gap. As DNA, the CDR3 is TGTGCCAGCAGCCAAGATTCCGGGGAAGATAGCAATCAGCCCCAGCATTTT. This codes for CASSQDSGEDSNQPQHF.

The rearrangement links TRBV21-1 to TRBJ2-3; TRBD2, as called in the table, went unchecked against the DNA. TRBV21-1 is designated a pseudogene. The CDR3 is made up of 14 amino acids. The chain's CDR3 is CASLTPSLKDTQYF. In nucleotides, the CDR3 is TGTGCCAGCTTAACTCCGTCTCTAAAAGATACGCAGTATTTT.

The chain employs TRBV13 and TRBJ1-2, with 7 bases aligning to TRBD1. This CDR3 has 16 amino acids. Germline trimming cut 5 bases from V and 4 bases from J; bases unmatched to any gene: 13. Germline V gives CDR1 PRHDT, CDR2 FYEKMQ (reference sequence). The CDR3 DNA is TGTGCCAGCAGCCCCGGAACCAGGGGGAGTAGCTATGGCTACACCTTC. This translates into CASSPGTRGSSYGYTF.

This chain connects TRBV6-4 to TRBJ2-2; 11 nucleotides line up with TRBD2. Germline values: CDR1 MRHNA, CDR2 SNTAGT. V dropped 3 bases and J dropped 6; count of bases not matched to a gene: 6. The CDR3 sequence is 16 residues long. The CDR3 sequence: CASSERGTSGSGELFF. In DNA form, the CDR3 reads TGTGCCAGCAGTGAACGGGGGACTAGCGGCTCCGGGGAGCTGTTTTTT.

V is TRBV5-6 and J is TRBJ1-1, with a possible D match to TRBD1 (6 bases). Trimming pared 4 bases from V and 0 bases from J, leaving 10 bases between. CDR1 and CDR2 from the germline V gene are SGHDT and YYEEEE. CDR3 size: 14 residues. The CDR3 bases are TGTGCCAGCAGCGACGGACAGATGAACACTGAAGCTTTCTTT. This sequence encodes CASSDGQMNTEAFF.

The rearrangement joins TRBV19 to TRBJ2-7; D is undetermined. Germline V gives CDR1 LNHDA, CDR2 SQIVND (reference sequence). V was trimmed by 5 bases and J by 1 base, leaving 6 bases between them. CDR3 length: 12 amino acids. The DNA of the CDR3 is TGTGCCAGTAGTCTAAATTCCTACGAGCAGTACTTC. This encodes CASSLNSYEQYF.

Notes on this clone: At one of its ends the junction is not consistent with the germline gene, which may arise from a read error. The chain carries TRBV7-3 and TRBJ2-6; D perhaps matches TRBD1 (5 bases). Germline values: CDR1 SGHTA, CDR2 FQGTGA. The CDR3 runs 15 residues. CDR3 loop: CASSLEVSGANGLTF. For the CDR3, the DNA is TGTGCCAGCAGCTTGGAAGTCTCTGGGGCCAACGGCCTGACTTTC. Together with reference TRBV7-3 and TRBJ2-6, the CDR3 gives the full variable domain: GAGVSQTPSNKVTEKGKYVELRCDPISGHTALYWYRQSLGQGPEFLIYFQGTGAADDSGLPNDRFFAVRPEGSVSTLKIQRTERGDSAVYLCASSLEVSGANGLTFGAGSRLTVL.